This T cell receptor (beta chain) was retrieved from a study of a mutant IDH1 vaccine in newly diagnosed glioma (dated by TCRdb to about 2021). Turning to the overall study: The roughly 34 treated patients were roughly 60% male and roughly 40% female, with a mean age of around 40 years. Peripheral blood was collected at six visits: V03 (baseline), V05, V07, V10, V12 and V13. Longitudinal TCRB deep sequencing was done for roughly 23 treated patients, wherever samples were available for exploratory analyses. Prior to enrollment, standard therapy consisting of radiotherapy alone, temozolomide alone, or radiochemotherapy with temozolomide had been administered to patients, with the combination being received by most patients. What the work shows at the level of the full study, not this receptor alone: The authors noted that analyses of patient blood samples could not be reproduced because of sample limitations. Availability determined which PBMC samples were chosen for TCRB deep sequencing. Pseudoprogression seemed to be unrelated to changes in the top peripheral T cell clonotypes found by TCRB sequencing. Vaccine-induced immune responses across multiple MHC alleles were detected in approximately 93% of patients.

As for this clone: Its antigen is still unknown. No quality values exist for individual bases; no much larger clone is one base distant.

The library was prepared using the immunoSEQ multiplex PCR assay. Following the manufacturer's protocol, the hsTCRB Kit was used to amplify rearranged TCR beta chain sequences. TCRB libraries were sequenced on an Illumina MiSeq. The paper's processing steps were these. The kit vendor's proprietary platform handled demultiplexing, trimming and gene mapping. This is the immuneACCESS table as TCRdb keeps it, with only in-frame sequences that have V and J called. A part of the clones is gone; compared with another copy, unresolved V genes explain less than half, and the rest is unexplained. V, J and clone size are those of that table, while D and trimming were read from the DNA. The table for this sample lists approximately 70,000 clones; around 74% of them were counted only once. Clones ranked in the top ten supply around 8.5% of the sample. The germline V gene (reference sequence) yields SGHAT for CDR1 and FQDESV for CDR2. The CDR3 runs 17 residues from the cysteine to the phenylalanine. Solely the CDR3 DNA is kept, with 51 bases framed from the first base. Trimming takes 1 base from V and 7 bases from J, and the germline ends sit 23 bases apart.

The time point label here, explained by the study, means: baseline, week 1 (first vaccination visit). What this sample's treatment or condition label stands for: pre-vaccination baseline after standard-of-care therapy. The donors had newly diagnosed IDH1-mutant astrocytomas of WHO grade 3 or 4 that showed loss of nuclear ATRX. The samples were drawn from NOA16, a multicentre, single-arm, open-label phase I trial in Germany that tested a mutant IDH1 peptide vaccine in humans for the first time. Visit V03 blood draws served as the baseline sample for immunogenicity testing. The DNeasy Blood and Tissue Kit was used to extract genomic DNA from EDTA blood for TCRB sequencing.

The chain is assembled from TRBV11-1 and TRBJ2-7; no D gene call is confident. This receptor was identified in a man aged 50 to 59 with glioma. The material was PBMCs, obtained from a glioma patient treated with radiotherapy, temozolomide or both. The CDR3 corresponds to CASSLGSYRSPKREQYF. The DNA is TGTGCCAGCAGCTTAGGGAGTTATAGAAGCCCTAAAAGGGAGCAGTACTTC. The full variable domain, with segments outside the CDR3 supplied by the reference TRBV11-1 and TRBJ2-7 proteins, appears as EAEVAQSPRYKITEKSQAVAFWCDPISGHATLYWYRQILGQGPELLVQFQDESVVDDSQLPKDRFSAERLKGVDSTLKIQPAELGDSAMYLCASSLGSYRSPKREQYFGPGTRLTVT.